Sequencing of this T cell receptor beta chain was carried out in a study of shared T cell receptors in the human thymus. CDR3 length: 12 amino acids. The germline V and J ends were trimmed by 7 bases and 1 base, with 10 bases remaining between them. Germline V gene data show CDR1 as SQVTM and CDR2 as ANQGSEA. The protocol was immunoSEQ multiplex PCR, while the TCRdb copy is restricted to in-frame clones and leaves out a portion. Here the sample spans hundreds of thousands of clones, approximately 80% being singletons. These data were also filed under a second study, of human thymus T cells. According to that study: Healthy Finnish infants undergoing corrective surgery for congenital heart defects were used as donors. Resections obtained during corrective heart surgery supplied the thymus tissue. There appeared to be biased usage of V and J genes in thymic and blood repertoires. In unrelated individuals, thymic repertoires overlapped highly, according to related research.

This chain uses TRBV29-1 with TRBJ1-2; the D gene is possibly TRBD1 (5 bases). Sequencing was carried out using thymocytes. This clonotype originated in a boy under two years old with a congenital heart defect. This CDR3 reads CSASQGNYGYTF. The CDR3 DNA is TGCAGCGCCTCCCAGGGTAACTATGGCTACACCTTC. The full variable domain, in which reference TRBV29-1 and TRBJ1-2 provide the parts outside the CDR3, is SAVISQKPSRDICQRGTSLTIQCQVDSQVTMMFWYRQQPGQSLTLIATANQGSEATYESGFVIDKFPISRPNLTFSTLTVSNMSPEDSSIYLCSASQGNYGYTFGSGTRLTVV.